Each of the 26 T cell receptor beta chains below was sequenced from the same sample in a study of blood T cell repertoires in COVID-19. The table came from immunoSEQ multiplex PCR; TCRdb's copy has only in-frame clones and leaves some out. The sample has 300,000 to 350,000 clones, 65% to 85% seen once; the top ten hold approximately 3.1%. Sequencing was performed on peripheral blood. These receptor sequences come from a man aged 25 to 45 with active or convalescent COVID-19.

The CDR3: CASGPRGDDTRSGYEQYF. The CDR3 DNA is TGTGCTAGTGGGCCCCGGGGGGACGACACGAGGAGTGGCTACGAGCAGTACTTC. The genes are TRBV12-5 and TRBJ2-7, with 7 bases aligning to TRBD2. The CDR3 length is 18 residues. CDR1 and CDR2 (germline): LGHNT, FRNRAP. The junction had 20 bases not matched to a gene; V was cut back by 6 bases and J by 3 bases.

The chain joins TRBV4-2 to TRBJ2-1, with 10 bases identical to TRBD2. The junction had 6 bases not matched to a gene; V was cut back by 4 bases and J by 3 bases. Germline values: CDR1 LGHNA, CDR2 YNFKEQ. The CDR3 is made up of 16 amino acids. The CDR3 spells CASSPERGGLYNEQFF. DNA for the CDR3: TGTGCCAGCAGCCCGGAGCGGGGGGGCCTCTACAATGAGCAGTTCTTC.

This chain connects TRBV28 to TRBJ1-6; 8 bases are shared with TRBD1. V lost 2 bases to trimming and J lost 6 bases; unmatched junction nucleotides: 3. The CDR3 is made up of 15 amino acids. From germline, CDR1 is MDHEN and CDR2 SYDVKM. This chain's CDR3 is CASSLRTGLNSPLHF. Written as DNA, the CDR3 is TGTGCCAGCAGTTTAAGGACAGGGCTTAATTCACCCCTCCACTTT.

The chain has TRBV19 and TRBJ1-2; possible D gene TRBD1, 5 bases. The V gene lost 7 bases and the J gene lost 8 bases, with 11 bases spanning the gap. The CDR3 spans 11 residues. Germline CDR1 and CDR2: LNHDA and SQIVND (reference sequence). The chain's CDR3 is CASTAGYGYTF. CDR3 nucleotides: TGTGCCAGTACAGCAGGGTACGGCTACACCTTC.

The V gene is TRBV6-6, the J gene TRBJ1-2; weak D call: TRBD1 (5 bases). The CDR3 runs to 14 residues. CDR1 and CDR2 from the germline V gene are MNHNY and SVGAGI (reference sequence). Trimming took 2 bases from V and 5 from J, leaving 12 bases between them. In nucleotides, the CDR3 is TGTGCCAGCAGTTACAGATCAGGGAATTATGGCTACACCTTC. Protein sequence: CASSYRSGNYGYTF.

The chain couples TRBV28 to TRBJ1-1; 7 bases align to TRBD1. V gave up 5 bases and J gave up 1 base; unmatched junction bases: 1. The CDR3 contains 13 residues. Germline CDR1 is MDHEN and CDR2 is SYDVKM. The CDR3 sequence is CASSDRANTEAFF. Here the CDR3 DNA reads TGTGCCAGCAGTGACAGGGCGAACACTGAAGCTTTCTTT.

The V and J genes are TRBV5-1 and TRBJ2-7, with a tentative D call TRBD1 (5 bases). V lost 4 bases to trimming and J lost 0 bases, with 8 bases between them. Germline CDR1 reads SGHRS; CDR2 reads YFSETQ. CDR3 length: 13 amino acids. CDR3 residues: CASSLDNSYEQYF. The CDR3 DNA follows: TGCGCCAGCAGCCTGGACAACTCCTACGAGCAGTACTTC.

The table lists this clone with a few counts. The CDR3 is CASSQGQGVQPQHF. The CDR3 DNA reads TGCGCCAGCAGCCAAGGACAGGGAGTTCAGCCCCAGCATTTT. This sequence joins TRBV4-1 and TRBJ1-5, with 7 bases fitting TRBD1. The CDR3 loop spans 14 amino acids. Germline CDR1 reads MGHRA; CDR2 reads YSYEKL. V lost 1 base and J lost 6; bases outside the gene matches: 3.

The CDR3 loop reads CASSSTLTGATQYF. CDR3 in DNA: TGTGCCAGCAGCTCTACTCTGACAGGGGCTACGCAGTATTTT. This sequence joins TRBV27 and TRBJ2-3; 8 positions match TRBD1. The CDR3 length is 14 residues. CDR1 MNHEY and CDR2 SMNVEV come from the germline V gene (reference sequence). V gave up 6 bases and J gave up 8 bases; unmatched junction bases: 10.

CDR3 DNA sequence: TGTGCCAGTAGTATAGGACTAGCGGGGTCCTACGAGCAGTACTTC. This translates into CASSIGLAGSYEQYF. The rearrangement joins TRBV19 to TRBJ2-7; 11 bases agree with TRBD2. With V trimmed by 1 base and J by 1 base, 0 bases remained unmatched. There are 15 residues in the CDR3. The germline gives CDR1 LNHDA, CDR2 SQIVND (reference sequence).

This clone showed up just once. This chain joins TRBV24-1 and TRBJ2-7, with a tentative D call TRBD1 (6 bases). This CDR3 comprises 13 residues. The germline gives CDR1 KGHDR, CDR2 SFDVKD. The V end lost 9 bases, the J end lost 0 bases, and 11 bases lay between the germline ends. Here the CDR3 reads CATGTGTSYEQYF. The CDR3 DNA sequence: TGTGCCACCGGAACAGGGACCTCCTACGAGCAGTACTTC.

This chain connects TRBV28 to TRBJ1-2; 7 bases fit TRBD1. V was clipped by 7 bases and J by 2 bases; unmatched bases: 4. CDR3 length equals 13 residues. Germline V gene data show CDR1 as MDHEN and CDR2 as SYDVKM. The DNA of the CDR3 is TGTGCCAGCACCCTGACAGGGAACTATGGCTACACCTTC. It specifies CASTLTGNYGYTF.

The chain recombines TRBV11-2 with TRBJ1-1; D is unclear. V lost 5 bases, J lost 2 bases, and 6 bases lay in between. This CDR3 has 12 residues. CDR1 is SGHAT and CDR2 is FQNNGV in the germline V gene. The CDR3 here is CASSRHNTEAFF. The CDR3 region has the DNA TGTGCCAGCAGCCGACATAACACTGAAGCTTTCTTT.

As regards this clone: The same CDR3 also results from other DNA sequences found in this sample. The chain has TRBV19 and TRBJ2-7; 8 bases agree with TRBD1. Germline V lookup: CDR1 LNHDA, CDR2 SQIVND (reference sequence). The junction had 5 bases not matched to a gene; V was cut back by 5 bases and J by 2 bases. The CDR3 extends over 14 amino acids. The DNA of the CDR3 is TGTGCCAGTAGTCCCGGGACAGGACCCTACGAGCAGTACTTC. As protein: CASSPGTGPYEQYF.

J is TRBJ1-6 and V is TRBV6-6; D is unclear. Germline CDR1 is MNHNY and CDR2 is SVGAGI (reference sequence). Between the trimmed V and J ends, which lost 5 bases and 0 bases, there was a span of 14 bases. This CDR3 spans 17 amino acids. CDR3 nucleotides: TGTGCCAGCAGTCCTACCATAAGGAGCTCCTATAATTCACCCCTCCACTTT. Its translation: CASSPTIRSSYNSPLHF.

This chain connects TRBV29-1 to TRBJ2-5; 7 bases agree with TRBD2. The germline CDR1 and CDR2 sequences are SQVTM and ANQGSEA. V gave up 4 bases and J gave up 2 bases; unmatched junction bases: 7. CDR3 length: 14 residues. The CDR3 loop is CSVAGAGSQETQYF. The CDR3 DNA reads TGCAGCGTTGCCGGAGCGGGGTCACAAGAGACCCAGTACTTC.

The rearrangement links TRBV24-1 to TRBJ2-3, with TRBD2 matching 10 bases. Germline V gene data show CDR1 as KGHDR and CDR2 as SFDVKD. The CDR3 has 15 residues. V dropped 5 bases and J dropped 3; count of bases not matched to a gene: 4. The CDR3 is CATSVASGRTDTQYF. CDR3 nucleotide sequence: TGTGCCACCAGTGTCGCTAGCGGGAGAACAGATACGCAGTATTTT.

This clone has more than one count but fewer than ten. The chain joins TRBV2 to TRBJ2-4, with 9 bases that match TRBD1. This CDR3 is 15 amino acids long. V dropped 8 bases and J dropped 8; count of bases not matched to a gene: 13. The germline V gene encodes CDR1 SNHLY and CDR2 FYNNEI. The CDR3 coding sequence is TGTGCCAGCTGCTGTCCCGGGACAGGGATAGACATTCAGTACTTC. Translated: CASCCPGTGIDIQYF.

The rearrangement joins TRBV4-3 to TRBJ1-1; the D is unclear. Germline CDR1 is LGHNA and CDR2 is YSLEER. The CDR3 totals 15 residues. Deletions cut 0 bases from V and 3 bases from J, with 11 bases between. The CDR3 loop reads CASSQDEGGDTEAFF. The CDR3 bases are TGCGCCAGCAGCCAAGATGAGGGTGGGGACACTGAAGCTTTCTTT.

This chain uses TRBV3-1 (or the pseudogene TRBV3-2) with TRBJ1-3; the match to TRBD1 covers 8 bases. The CDR3 contains 15 residues. Germline V lookup: CDR1 LGHDT, CDR2 YNNKEL (reference sequence). Trimming at V came to 4 bases and at J to 3 bases, leaving 5 bases not matched to a gene. CDR3 residues: CASSREDRVGNTIYF. CDR3 DNA sequence: TGTGCCAGCAGCCGTGAGGACAGGGTTGGAAACACCATATATTTT.

The rearrangement links TRBV29-1 to TRBJ1-3; 10 positions agree with TRBD1. V was pared by 6 bases and J by 5 bases, with 1 base of the junction left unmatched. Germline V gene sequence: CDR1 SQVTM, CDR2 ANQGSEA. This CDR3 region has 12 residues. DNA for the CDR3: TGCAGCGTGGGACAGGGGCGAAACACCATATATTTT. Translated, it gives CSVGQGRNTIYF.

The chain uses TRBV7-2 and TRBJ1-4; TRBD1 matches at 7 bases. Germline trimming cut 5 bases from V and 2 bases from J; bases unmatched to any gene: 5. Germline V gene sequence: CDR1 SGHTA, CDR2 FQGNSA. This CDR3 region has 15 residues. The CDR3 here is CASSLEGQTNEKLFF. In DNA, the CDR3 is TGTGCCAGCAGCCTCGAGGGACAGACTAATGAAAAACTGTTTTTT.

This chain joins TRBV5-1 and TRBJ1-2; 8 positions agree with TRBD1. The germline V gene has CDR1 SGHRS and CDR2 YFSETQ. The CDR3 has 13 residues. V lost 3 bases and J lost 6; bases outside the gene matches: 4. The CDR3 sequence: CASSSGQGDGYTF. DNA of the CDR3: TGCGCCAGCAGCTCTGGACAGGGTGATGGCTACACCTTC.

This sequence joins TRBV4-1 and TRBJ2-1, with 16 bases lining up with TRBD2. Germline values: CDR1 MGHRA, CDR2 YSYEKL. V shed 2 bases, J shed 0 bases, and the junction held 10 bases outside the gene matches. CDR3 length: 21 amino acids. The DNA of the CDR3 is TGCGCCAGCAGCCAACGCCCCGGGACTAGCGGGGGGGTGAGCTCCTACAATGAGCAGTTCTTC. This gives the protein CASSQRPGTSGGVSSYNEQFF.

The count of this clone is one. The chain couples TRBV7-8 to TRBJ1-2; 7 bases agree with TRBD1. CDR1 and CDR2 from the germline V gene are SGHVS and FQNEAQ. This CDR3 region has 13 residues. The ends lost 7 bases at V and 4 bases at J; junction bases unmatched: 6. Here the CDR3 reads CASTAGQRYGYTF. CDR3 in DNA: TGTGCCAGCACCGCGGGACAGCGCTATGGCTACACCTTC.

The chain joins TRBV6-2 or TRBV6-3 to TRBJ2-7; TRBD2 agrees at 8 bases. This CDR3 contains 15 residues. Germline CDR1 is MNHEY and CDR2 is SVGEGT. V lost 1 base and J lost 4; bases outside the gene matches: 6. CDR3 region: CASSYWDGRGYEQYF. CDR3 bases: TGTGCCAGCAGTTACTGGGACGGGAGGGGATACGAGCAGTACTTC.